These 14 T cell receptor beta chains were all obtained from the same sample, sequenced in a study of blood T cell repertoires in COVID-19. Clones were read by immunoSEQ multiplex PCR, and TCRdb kept only the in-frame ones, dropping some. There are about 26,000 clones in the sample; approximately 87% occur only once, and 7.6% lies in the top ten. Sequenced sample: peripheral blood. The receptors were gathered from a human donor in a cohort sampled during active COVID-19.

The rearrangement uses TRBV10-2 and TRBJ2-3; TRBD2 is a possible D gene (5 bases). CDR1 WSHSY and CDR2 SAAADI come from the germline V gene. This CDR3 spans 15 amino acids. With 4 bases removed from V and 0 bases from J, the gap between germline ends came to 11 bases. The CDR3 is CASSARVASTDTQYF. The CDR3 coding sequence is TGCGCCAGCAGTGCGAGGGTAGCGAGCACAGATACGCAGTATTTT.

The V call is TRBV5-8, the J call TRBJ2-2; D may be TRBD1 (8 bases). Germline values: CDR1 SGHTS, CDR2 YDEGEE. The CDR3 has 16 amino acids. V was shortened by 4 bases and J by 4 bases, with 17 bases between the two germline ends. In DNA form, the CDR3 reads TGTGCCAGCAGCGCGACTAGCAGGGGGCGCACCGGGGAGCTGTTTTTT. Its protein product is CASSATSRGRTGELFF.

This clone was detected only a few times. This rearrangement joins TRBV5-6 to TRBJ2-7; 7 bases align to TRBD1. This CDR3 is 15 amino acids long. Germline V gene data show CDR1 as SGHDT and CDR2 as YYEEEE. V lost 4 bases, J lost 1 base, and 8 bases stayed unmatched. Here the CDR3 DNA reads TGTGCCAGCAGCCAAACAGGGGTCAAATCCTACGAGCAGTACTTC. Encoded protein: CASSQTGVKSYEQYF.

The chain employs TRBV7-8 and TRBJ2-1; D remains ambiguous. The CDR3 runs 15 residues. CDR1 SGHVS and CDR2 FQNEAQ come from the germline V gene. Between the trimmed V and J ends, which lost 5 bases and 0 bases, there was a span of 11 bases. CDR3 coding DNA: TGTGCCAGCAGCCAGACGGAGAGCTCCTACAATGAGCAGTTCTTC. The encoded protein is CASSQTESSYNEQFF.

This chain uses TRBV2 with TRBJ1-6; D not certain. Trimming took off 7 bases at V and 7 bases at J, with 17 bases between the two ends. Germline lookup yields CDR1 SNHLY and CDR2 FYNNEI. This CDR3 region has 15 residues. CDR3 nucleotide sequence: TGTGCCAGCATTCCAGCGGGGATTCGAAATTCACCCCTCCACTTT. It specifies CASIPAGIRNSPLHF.

V usage is TRBV10-3 and J usage is TRBJ2-7; possibly TRBD2 for D (6 bases). There are 14 residues in the CDR3. CDR1 is ENHRY, CDR2 SYGVKD, per germline. V lost 7 bases and J 4 bases, leaving 17 bases between the germline ends. CDR3 loop: CAITWDSQNYEQYF. The CDR3 nucleotides are TGTGCCATCACTTGGGACTCTCAGAATTACGAGCAGTACTTC.

This clone has a handful of counts. This chain uses TRBV27 with TRBJ1-4, with TRBD1 as a possible D gene (6 bases). This CDR3 spans 15 amino acids. Germline lookup yields CDR1 MNHEY and CDR2 SMNVEV (reference sequence). V was trimmed by 6 bases and J by 6 bases, leaving 17 bases between them. DNA for the CDR3: TGTGCCAGCAGGTCTTACAGGGCTCACGATGAAAAACTGTTTTTT. Translated: CASRSYRAHDEKLFF.

This chain joins TRBV5-1 and TRBJ2-3; 10 nucleotides agree with TRBD1. The CDR3 runs to 15 residues. Trimming took 0 bases from V and 6 from J; bases not matched to a gene: 4. From germline, CDR1 is SGHRS and CDR2 YFSETQ. CDR3 DNA sequence: TGCGCCAGCAGCTTGGCCGGGACAGGGGCCGATACGCAGTATTTT. Translation gives CASSLAGTGADTQYF.

The V call is TRBV7-2, the J call TRBJ1-1; unclear D gene. Germline V CDR1 and CDR2: SGHTA, FQGNSA. The CDR3 sequence is 14 residues long. The V gene lost 5 bases and the J gene lost 0 bases, with 10 bases spanning the gap. CDR3 DNA: TGTGCCAGCAGCCCTTGGGCAGTGAACACTGAAGCTTTCTTT. It specifies CASSPWAVNTEAFF.

The chain employs TRBV12-3 or TRBV12-4 and TRBJ1-5; the D gene is possibly TRBD1 (5 bases). V dropped 5 bases and J dropped 4 bases, with 9 bases sitting between them. This CDR3 spans 13 amino acids. The CDR3 reads CASSTQENQPQHF. The CDR3, as DNA: TGTGCCAGCAGTACACAGGAGAATCAGCCCCAGCATTTT.

This chain joins TRBV6-5 and TRBJ1-1; D gene uncertain. The CDR3 runs 12 residues. Germline loops: CDR1 MNHEY, CDR2 SVGAGI. Trimming cost V 3 bases and J 1 base, with 3 bases left between them. CDR3 in amino acids: CASSYKNTEAFF. In DNA, the CDR3 is TGTGCCAGCAGTTATAAGAACACTGAAGCTTTCTTT.

The J gene is TRBJ2-3, the V gene TRBV7-2, with TRBD2 matching 9 bases. With 3 bases clipped from V and 4 bases from J, the junction kept 8 bases outside the gene matches. The CDR3 consists of 16 residues. Germline V CDR1 and CDR2: SGHTA, FQGNSA. For the CDR3, the DNA is TGTGCCAGCAGCTTTTCGGGCGGGGGGGCAGCAGATACGCAGTATTTT. It is translated as CASSFSGGGAADTQYF.

The chain recombines TRBV6-6 with TRBJ1-5; possibly TRBD1 for D (5 bases). V lost 0 bases and J 4 bases, leaving 7 bases between the germline ends. Germline CDR1 and CDR2: MNHNY and SVGAGI (reference sequence). The CDR3 contains 14 residues. The CDR3 protein is CASSYSGQNQPQHF. In DNA form, the CDR3 reads TGTGCCAGCAGTTACTCGGGGCAGAATCAGCCCCAGCATTTT.

The chain uses TRBV7-6 and TRBJ2-1, with 10 bases that match TRBD1. Germline assignment: CDR1 SGHVS and CDR2 FNYEAQ. The trim removed 5 bases at V and 6 bases at J, leaving 7 bases unmatched. This CDR3 spans 15 amino acids. The CDR3 DNA is TGTGCCAGCAGCACGGGACAGGGGATGGTCAATGAGCAGTTCTTC. This translates into CASSTGQGMVNEQFF.